The 20 T cell receptor beta chains below come from one sample, sequenced in a study of T cell responses to AZD1222 COVID-19 vaccine. The method was immunoSEQ multiplex PCR; TCRdb's version includes in-frame clones alone and lacks a portion of them. Counted here are about 120,000 clones, 75% to 90% occurring once; the ten biggest clones make up approximately 3.1%. The sample here was peripheral blood, taken on day 0 of AZD1222 vaccination. These receptors all stem from an adult in good health.

The gene calls are TRBV21-1 and TRBJ2-1; TRBD2 is the table's D call and was not checked against the DNA. TRBV21-1 corresponds to a pseudogene. CDR3 length equals 18 residues. The CDR3 sequence: CASSKVGAYAGGCNEQFF. The CDR3 region has the DNA TGTGCCAGCAGCAAGGTGGGAGCATACGCGGGAGGCTGCAATGAGCAGTTCTTC.

The rearrangement links TRBV29-1 to TRBJ1-2; the D is unclear. The germline V gene has CDR1 SQVTM and CDR2 ANQGSEA. Trimming pared 7 bases from V and 2 bases from J, leaving 11 bases between. The CDR3 totals 12 residues. For the CDR3, the DNA is TGCAGCGCCGAGGGTGGCAACTATGGCTACACCTTC. It encodes CSAEGGNYGYTF.

The chain is built from TRBV29-1 and TRBJ2-7; D possibly corresponds to TRBD1 (6 bases). In germline, CDR1 is SQVTM, CDR2 ANQGSEA. V was shortened by 6 bases and J by 0 bases, with 12 bases between the two germline ends. CDR3 length equals 13 residues. The CDR3 DNA sequence: TGCAGCGTGACAGGATGGAGCTCCTACGAGCAGTACTTC. It translates to CSVTGWSSYEQYF.

A word on this clone: At one end, the junction sequence differs from germline, possibly due to a read error. The rearrangement links TRBV15 to TRBJ2-7; TRBD1 aligns across 9 bases. The germline V gene encodes CDR1 LNHNV and CDR2 YYDKDF (reference sequence). The CDR3 consists of 15 residues. The CDR3: CATSRDWTGENEQYF. The CDR3 nucleotides are TGTGCCACCAGCCGAGACTGGACAGGGGAGAACGAGCAGTACTTC.

This clone was seen just once. For the CDR3, the DNA is TGTGCCAGCAGCGGGACGGGAGTTGGCTACACCTTC. Its translation: CASSGTGVGYTF. The gene calls are TRBV12-3 or TRBV12-4 and TRBJ1-2; TRBD1 might be the D (5 bases). This CDR3 is built from 12 residues. V shed 6 bases and J shed 7 bases, with 12 bases lying between them.

This sequence joins TRBV5-5 and TRBJ1-5; TRBD1 is a possible D gene (6 bases). Germline V CDR1 and CDR2: SGHKS, YYEKEE (reference sequence). Deletions cut 4 bases from V and 7 bases from J, with 18 bases between. The CDR3 sequence is 15 residues long. The CDR3 DNA reads as TGTGCCAGCAGCCCCCTTGTGGGGGGCAGGCAGCCCCAGCATTTT. Translation: CASSPLVGGRQPQHF.

The chain employs TRBV4-3 and TRBJ2-7; no clear D gene. Germline CDR1 and CDR2: LGHNA and YSLEER. Trimming removed 0 bases from V and 3 bases from J, with 12 bases in between. This CDR3 region has 15 residues. The CDR3 bases are TGCGCCAGCAGCCAAGATCTAAACGGGCACTACGAGCAGTACTTC. Its translation: CASSQDLNGHYEQYF.

A single count supports this clone. The chain uses TRBV6-5 and TRBJ1-1; D ambiguous. Trimming stripped 0 bases from V and 2 bases from J, with 10 bases between. The length of the CDR3 is 15 residues. Germline-derived CDR1 and CDR2 are MNHEY and SVGAGI. In DNA form, the CDR3 reads TGTGCCAGCAGTTACTCGATGGCGGGAAACACTGAAGCTTTCTTT. Protein sequence: CASSYSMAGNTEAFF.

DNA for the CDR3: TGTGCCAGCGGGACCGGGATGTACTACGAGCAGTACTTC. This gives the protein CASGTGMYYEQYF. This chain joins TRBV19 and TRBJ2-7, with D perhaps being TRBD1 or TRBD2 (5 bases each). This CDR3 has 13 amino acids. V was shortened by 9 bases and J by 3 bases, with 15 bases between the two germline ends. Germline V gives CDR1 LNHDA, CDR2 SQIVND (reference sequence).

On this clone itself: The same CDR3 arises from other DNA sequences in this sample as well. The chain employs TRBV5-6 and TRBJ1-2, with no clear D. Looked up from germline, CDR1 is SGHDT and CDR2 is YYEEEE. Trimming pared 4 bases from V and 4 bases from J, leaving 11 bases between. CDR3 length: 13 residues. CDR3 in DNA: TGTGCCAGCAGCCGGCGTCGACTCTATGGCTACACCTTC. This encodes CASSRRRLYGYTF. The full variable domain, completed using reference TRBV5-6 and TRBJ1-2, is DAGVTQSPTHLIKTRGQQVTLRCSPKSGHDTVSWYQQALGQGPQFIFQYYEEEERQRGNFPDRFSGHQFPNYSSELNVNALLLGDSALYLCASSRRRLYGYTFGSGTRLTVV.

The V gene is TRBV30, the J gene TRBJ2-7; D is unclear. The germline gives CDR1 GTSNPN, CDR2 SVGIG (reference sequence). The germline V and J ends were trimmed by 2 bases and 7 bases, with 15 bases remaining between them. The CDR3 extends over 13 amino acids. Written as DNA, the CDR3 is TGTGCCTGGAGTCTCGGCAGGCCGACGGAGCAGTACTTC. Protein product: CAWSLGRPTEQYF.

The chain couples TRBV20-1 to TRBJ2-1; a possible D gene is TRBD1 (6 bases). V lost 3 bases and J 6 bases, leaving 15 bases between the germline ends. This CDR3 has 14 residues. The germline V gene has CDR1 DFQATT and CDR2 SNEGSKA (reference sequence). The CDR3 here is CSASKQGTVNEQFF. CDR3 DNA sequence: TGCAGTGCTAGTAAACAGGGCACAGTCAATGAGCAGTTCTTC.

In DNA, the CDR3 is TGTGCCAGCAGCTTAGTACAGGGGGCGACCGGGGAGCTGTTTTTT. Encoded protein: CASSLVQGATGELFF. The rearrangement uses TRBV5-5 and TRBJ2-2; TRBD1 aligns across 9 bases. Germline CDR1 reads SGHKS; CDR2 reads YYEKEE (reference sequence). Losses at the gene ends were 2 bases for V and 5 bases for J; bases not matched to a gene: 4. The CDR3 totals 15 residues.

The chain is built from TRBV7-2 and TRBJ1-6; possible D gene TRBD1, 5 bases. Looked up from germline, CDR1 is SGHTA and CDR2 is FQGNSA. V shed 5 bases and J shed 6 bases, with 14 bases lying between them. The CDR3 is 15 amino acids. CDR3 coding DNA: TGTGCCAGCAGCCAGTCCCAGGGTCCTAATTCACCCCTCCACTTT. It translates to CASSQSQGPNSPLHF.

The chain uses TRBV4-1 and TRBJ2-7; D is possibly TRBD2 (5 bases). The V gene lost 1 base and the J gene lost 3 bases, with 19 bases spanning the gap. Germline CDR1 is MGHRA and CDR2 is YSYEKL. This CDR3 is built from 17 residues. CDR3 sequence: CASSQVFTADPLYEQYF. The CDR3 bases are TGCGCCAGCAGCCAAGTTTTCACAGCGGACCCACTCTACGAGCAGTACTTC.

CDR3 in DNA: TGCGCCAGCAGCTTTTTGGGTTCAGGGCCAAATGAAAAACTGTTTTTT. As protein: CASSFLGSGPNEKLFF. The J gene is TRBJ1-4, the V gene TRBV5-1; a weak D match, TRBD1 (5 bases). From germline, CDR1 is SGHRS and CDR2 YFSETQ. V was trimmed by 2 bases and J by 5 bases, leaving 16 bases between them. The CDR3 totals 16 residues.

The rearrangement links TRBV30 to TRBJ2-2; tentative D call: TRBD1 (6 bases). The germline gives CDR1 GTSNPN, CDR2 SVGIG (reference sequence). The CDR3 has 14 residues. Trimming left V 2 bases short and J 7 bases short, with 14 bases between. CDR3 protein: CAWSWDTVNGELFF. The CDR3, as DNA: TGTGCCTGGAGTTGGGACACGGTAAACGGGGAGCTGTTTTTT.

This CDR3 is CASSQPGQDRGYTF. As DNA, the CDR3 is TGTGCCAGCAGCCAGCCAGGACAGGACAGGGGCTACACCTTC. The V gene is TRBV3-1 (or the pseudogene TRBV3-2), the J gene TRBJ1-2; 7 bases agree with TRBD1. There are 14 residues in the CDR3. Germline assignment: CDR1 LGHDT and CDR2 YNNKEL (reference sequence). J was trimmed by 8 bases and V by 3 bases; bases with no gene match: 9.

V usage is TRBV5-5 and J usage is TRBJ1-1; D call uncertain. The CDR3 has 14 residues. Trimming pared 7 bases from V and 4 bases from J, leaving 17 bases between. Germline CDR1 is SGHKS and CDR2 is YYEKEE (reference sequence). Written as DNA, the CDR3 is TGTGCCAGCCTCCTCCGGCAGGCCAGCACTGAAGCTTTCTTT. Protein: CASLLRQASTEAFF.

V gene TRBV4-2 combines with J gene TRBJ1-5; TRBD1 aligns across 7 bases. V shed 4 bases and J 6 bases; nucleotides not matched to a gene: 9. The CDR3 consists of 15 residues. CDR1 is LGHNA, CDR2 YNFKEQ, per germline. The DNA for the CDR3 is TGTGCCAGCAGCCGAAGGGCAGAGGGGGCTCAGCCCCAGCATTTT. Encoded protein: CASSRRAEGAQPQHF.